The 8 T cell receptor beta chains listed next were all sequenced from one sample in a study of T cell repertoires in cytomegalovirus infection (dated by TCRdb to about 2019). Their antigens remain unidentified. TCRdb names Illumina HiSeq 1500 as the instrument used. TCRdb handled the public reads itself, with Q25 trimming in fastp and clone calling in MiXCR, and kept productive beta chains. Rows matching on CDR3 protein sequence are summarized as one entry with the most common DNA and genes. Here the sample has about 830,000 distinct CDR3 sequences; approximately 32% occur a single time. Roughly 12% of the sample lies in the top ten. This specimen's treatment or condition label, interpreted: in vitro stimulation with specific CMV peptide epitopes to enrich CMV-specific T cells. The source was cultured CD8+ T cells from PBMCs, collected from culture after CMV antigen stimulation. Receptors were obtained from a human donor in good health (CMV status not recorded). Some clones in this sample may be carry-over from other donors' samples.

This clonotype has only a few counts. This sequence joins TRBV25-1 and TRBJ2-1; 15 bases map to TRBD2. In germline, CDR1 is MGHDK, CDR2 SYGVNS. CDR3 size: 20 residues. The trim removed 4 bases at V and 0 bases at J, leaving 10 bases unmatched. The CDR3 bases are TGTGCCAGCAGTGGAAGGGGACTAGCGGGGGGCACCATCTCCTACAATGAGCAGTTCTTC. This gives the protein CASSGRGLAGGTISYNEQFF.

This clonotype was counted between two and nine times. Here the CDR3 reads CASSLDSSSNQPQHF. DNA for the CDR3: TGTGCCAGCAGCTTGGATTCTAGTAGCAATCAGCCCCAGCATTTT. J is TRBJ1-5 and V is TRBV7-6; unclear D gene. Trimming took 3 bases from V and 0 from J, leaving 9 bases between them. Germline CDR1 is SGHVS and CDR2 is FNYEAQ. The CDR3 has 15 residues.

This chain connects TRBV27 to TRBJ2-3; no clear D. V was trimmed by 5 bases and J by 2 bases, leaving 11 bases between them. CDR1 MNHEY and CDR2 SMNVEV come from the germline V gene (reference sequence). The CDR3 length is 14 residues. The CDR3 DNA is TGTGCCAGCAGTCCCCTTTATCACACAGATACGCAGTATTTT. Encoded protein: CASSPLYHTDTQYF.

The chain carries TRBV6-6 and TRBJ2-7; D unresolved. V lost 6 bases and J 1 base, leaving 13 bases between the germline ends. Germline V gives CDR1 MNHNY, CDR2 SVGAGI (reference sequence). This CDR3 is built from 14 residues. The CDR3 DNA sequence: TGTGCCAGCAGCTATGTGATGGGTTCCTACGAGCAGTACGTC. Translated: CASSYVMGSYEQYV.

This clonotype was found a few times. This chain joins TRBV19 and TRBJ1-2; no firm D call. Trimming pared 0 bases from V and 8 bases from J, leaving 16 bases between. Germline-derived CDR1 and CDR2 are LNHDA and SQIVND (reference sequence). The CDR3 has 15 residues. The CDR3 DNA is TGTGCCAGTAGTATAGATTACATTCTGGGAGACGGCTACACCTTC. As protein: CASSIDYILGDGYTF.

Concerning this clonotype itself: Compared with germline, one end of the junction differs, possibly owing to a read error. V gene TRBV7-2 combines with J gene TRBJ2-1, with TRBD2 matching over 7 bases. This CDR3 has 17 amino acids. Germline CDR1 is SGHTA and CDR2 is FQGNSA. In nucleotides, the CDR3 is TGTGCCAGCAGCTTAGGGGGTTCGCGGGGGACCCACAATGAGCAGCTCTTC. It yields the protein CASSLGGSRGTHNEQLF.

This clonotype was recorded only once. The genes are TRBV6-6 and TRBJ1-5; the D is unclear. There are 17 residues in the CDR3. CDR1 is MNHNY, CDR2 SVGAGI, per germline (reference sequence). The V end lost 0 bases, the J end lost 3 bases, and 15 bases lay between the germline ends. In nucleotides, the CDR3 is TGTGCCAGCAGTTACTCGGGAGGGCCGTTCGACAATCAGCCCCAGCATTTT. This translates into CASSYSGGPFDNQPQHF.

This rearrangement joins TRBV5-1 to TRBJ1-1, with D unresolved. This CDR3 has 14 amino acids. With 4 bases removed from V and 3 bases from J, the gap between germline ends came to 13 bases. In germline, CDR1 is SGHRS, CDR2 YFSETQ. For the CDR3, the DNA is TGCGCCAGCAGCACCGAGATATGGGACACTGAAGCTTTCTTT. This gives the protein CASSTEIWDTEAFF.